The 15 T cell receptor beta chains presented below share a single source sample, sequenced in a study of T cells in Graves' hyperthyroidism and ophthalmopathy. The investigators amplified TCR beta CDR3 regions from RNA transcripts. The study used the HTBI primer set for a first-round RT-PCR of the TCR CDR3. TCRdb re-called the multiplex PCR reads through MiXCR, storing one row per CDR3 protein. This table has 450,000 to 700,000 distinct CDR3 sequences, 35% to 55% appearing once. Sequencing was carried out using peripheral blood or thyroid tissue (not recorded which). These receptors were obtained from a woman younger than 35 with Graves' hyperthyroidism.

The chain links TRBV12-3 or TRBV12-4 to TRBJ2-6; D gene ambiguous. Trimming took off 4 bases at V and 4 bases at J, with 8 bases between the two ends. The CDR3 consists of 14 residues. This chain's CDR3 is CASSSGDGANVLTF. The CDR3 DNA reads as TGTGCCAGCAGTTCCGGCGACGGGGCCAACGTCCTGACTTTC.

V usage is TRBV20-1 and J usage is TRBJ1-2; D is unresolved. Germline V gene data show CDR1 as DFQATT and CDR2 as SNEGSKA (reference sequence). V was trimmed by 7 bases and J by 4 bases, leaving 10 bases between them. This CDR3 region has 11 residues. The DNA for the CDR3 is TGCAGTGAAACCGGCTTCTATGGCTACACCTTC. This translates into CSETGFYGYTF.

This clonotype was recorded at least ten times. The chain is built from TRBV7-2 and TRBJ2-7, with 8 positions matching TRBD2. Germline CDR1 SGHTA, CDR2 FQGNSA. V lost 2 bases, J lost 0 bases, and 9 bases stayed unmatched. The CDR3 runs 17 residues. In DNA, the CDR3 is TGTGCCAGCAGCTTAATGGGGGTAGCGGGGACCTCCTACGAGCAGTACTTC. Its translation: CASSLMGVAGTSYEQYF.

This clonotype was counted at least ten times. The chain is built from TRBV9 and TRBJ2-2; D uncertain. Germline V gene sequence: CDR1 SGDLS, CDR2 YYNGEE. The V end lost 0 bases, the J end lost 5 bases, and 8 bases lay between the germline ends. The length of the CDR3 is 14 residues. The DNA of the CDR3 is TGTGCCAGCAGCGTAGGCACAGAGACCGGGGAGCTGTTTTTT. Translation: CASSVGTETGELFF.

Comment on this clonotype: This is likely a read error, given that the CDR3 carries no conserved phenylalanine or tryptophan at its end. The chain combines TRBV11-1 with TRBJ2-7, with TRBD1 identical over 9 bases. Trimming cost V 6 bases and J 1 base; bases outside gene matches: 7. Germline CDR1 is SGHAT and CDR2 is FQDESV (reference sequence). This CDR3 is built from 15 residues. The CDR3 nucleotides are TGTGCCAGCAGTGACTGGGACAGGGCATCCTACGAGCAGTACCTC. Protein product: CASSDWDRASYEQYL.

This clonotype was counted at least ten times. J is TRBJ1-3 and V is TRBV19; D gene unclear. Germline V lookup: CDR1 LNHDA, CDR2 SQIVND (reference sequence). The CDR3 spans 15 residues. Deletions cut 4 bases from V and 0 bases from J, with 10 bases between. CDR3 DNA sequence: TGTGCCAGTAGTACCGACCGCTACTCTGGAAACACCATATATTTT. This encodes CASSTDRYSGNTIYF.

Points on this clonotype: Its ends do not fully match the called genes, so a read error is possible. This rearrangement joins TRBV15 to TRBJ2-7; the match to TRBD2 covers 7 bases. Germline CDR1 LNHNV, CDR2 YYDKDF (reference sequence). The CDR3 is made up of 15 amino acids. CDR3 loop: CATSRAWEGTGEQYF. CDR3 nucleotides: TGTGCCACTAGCAGAGCTTGGGAGGGAACGGGCGAGCAGTACTTC.

At least ten counts were recorded for this clonotype. The chain carries TRBV3-1 and TRBJ2-7; 9 bases match TRBD2. This CDR3 contains 17 residues. Looked up from germline, CDR1 is LGHDT and CDR2 is YNNKEL (reference sequence). V shed 3 bases, J shed 5 bases, and the junction held 14 bases outside the gene matches. The CDR3 DNA reads as TGTGCCAGCAGCCAGCCGGTAGCGGGAGCCATAAGGAACGAGCAGTACTTC. It yields the protein CASSQPVAGAIRNEQYF.

This clonotype showed up many times. This rearrangement joins TRBV12-3 or TRBV12-4 to TRBJ2-2, with D hard to call. The V gene lost 2 bases and the J gene lost 1 base, with 5 bases spanning the gap. This CDR3 region has 14 residues. CDR3 nucleotide sequence: TGTGCCAGCAGTTTACTCAGGAACACCGGGGAGCTGTTTTTT. This encodes CASSLLRNTGELFF.

The genes are TRBV29-1 and TRBJ2-7, with TRBD1 matching 9 bases. The CDR3 spans 13 residues. The germline V gene encodes CDR1 SQVTM and CDR2 ANQGSEA. V dropped 8 bases and J dropped 3; count of bases not matched to a gene: 8. This chain's CDR3 is CSTTGQGLYEQYF. In DNA form, the CDR3 reads TGCAGCACCACGGGACAGGGACTCTACGAGCAGTACTTC.

The chain couples TRBV7-9 to TRBJ1-1; D is unclear. V lost 10 bases and J 8 bases, leaving 11 bases between the germline ends. CDR1 is SEHNR and CDR2 is FQNEAQ in the germline V gene (reference sequence). CDR3 length: 10 residues. For the CDR3, the DNA is TGTGCCACCAAGGCCGGGGAAGCTTTCTTT. Amino acids: CATKAGEAFF.

The chain recombines TRBV7-9 with TRBJ1-1; 11 bases fit TRBD1. Trimming at V came to 5 bases and at J to 6 bases, leaving 5 bases not matched to a gene. CDR1 is SEHNR, CDR2 FQNEAQ, per germline (reference sequence). CDR3 size: 14 residues. CDR3 loop: CASSDRDRGSEAFF. In nucleotides, the CDR3 is TGTGCCAGCAGCGACCGGGACAGGGGGTCTGAAGCTTTCTTT. The full variable domain, its missing parts supplied by reference TRBV7-9 and TRBJ1-1, is DTGVSQNPRHKITKRGQNVTFRCDPISEHNRLYWYRQTLGQGPEFLTYFQNEAQLEKSRLLSDRFSAERPKGSFSTLEIQRTEQGDSAMYLCASSDRDRGSEAFFGQGTRLTVV.

This clonotype came up many times. Here the CDR3 reads CASSLVGEENYGYTF. CDR3 DNA sequence: TGCGCCAGCAGCTTGGTAGGGGAAGAAAACTATGGCTACACCTTC. V and J are TRBV5-1 and TRBJ1-2; perhaps TRBD1 as D (5 bases). Germline V gene sequence: CDR1 SGHRS, CDR2 YFSETQ. V was clipped by 0 bases and J by 2 bases, with 11 bases between them. The CDR3 has 15 amino acids.

V and J are TRBV5-5 and TRBJ2-3; either TRBD1 or TRBD2 may supply D (5 bases each). CDR3 size: 15 residues. Trimming took 4 bases from V and 2 from J, leaving 14 bases between them. CDR1 is SGHKS, CDR2 YYEKEE, per germline (reference sequence). The CDR3 sequence: CASSPSGRSTDTQYF. The CDR3 coding sequence is TGTGCCAGCAGCCCCTCGGGACGATCCACAGATACGCAGTATTTT. Full variable domain (remainder filled in from reference TRBV5-5 and TRBJ2-3): DAGVTQSPTHLIKTRGQQVTLRCSPISGHKSVSWYQQVLGQGPQFIFQYYEKEERGRGNFPDRFSARQFPNYSSELNVNALLLGDSALYLCASSPSGRSTDTQYFGPGTRLTVL.

The chain has TRBV29-1 and TRBJ2-5, with TRBD1 matching 9 bases. The germline gives CDR1 SQVTM, CDR2 ANQGSEA. The junction had 5 bases not matched to a gene; V was cut back by 8 bases and J by 1 base. The CDR3 length is 13 residues. The CDR3 nucleotides read TGCAGCACGTCGACAGGGGGCCAAGAGACCCAGTACTTC. This gives the protein CSTSTGGQETQYF.